Listed below are T cell receptor beta chains from one sample, sequenced in a study of human T cells and chemical hapten exposure. TCRdb used MiXCR to reprocess the RACE reads, holding one entry per CDR3 protein. The data contain more than 250,000 distinct CDR3 sequences, around 9.3% of them singletons. The material was whole blood, obtained in connection with sensitization to the hapten diphenylcyclopropenone (DPC). The receptor source for this set is a woman in her thirties or forties with alopecia areata. Some clones in this sample may be carry-over from other donors' samples. The CDR3 runs from the conserved cysteine through the conserved F or W. Each record gives: J gene, V gene, clone size, D gene, CDR3 protein, CDR3 DNA. The D gene is left open where the match is weak. Some rows mark clone size as missing; the rest say once, few, many or name a class of expanded clone.

TRBJ1-5 TRBV19 few TRBD1 CASMSTGALNQPQHF TGTGCCAGCATGTCGACAGGGGCGCTTAATCAGCCCCAGCATTTT
TRBJ2-1 TRBV18 few - CASSQGLNTGNEQFF TGTGCCAGCTCGCAAGGACTCAATACTGGGAATGAGCAGTTCTTC
TRBJ2-1 TRBV24-1 - - CAVGAVSYNEQFF TGTGCGGTCGGAGCCGTCTCCTACAATGAGCAGTTCTTC
TRBJ1-1 TRBV20-1 many - CSARDDLNTEAFF TGCAGTGCTAGAGACGACCTGAACACTGAAGCTTTCTTT
TRBJ2-7 TRBV12-3/TRBV12-4 - TRBD1 CASSVTQGANHEQYF TGTGCCAGCAGTGTTACACAGGGGGCGAACCACGAGCAGTACTTC
TRBJ2-5 TRBV7-9 few TRBD2 CASSLAPSGQETQYF TGTGCCAGCAGCTTAGCACCTAGCGGGCAAGAGACCCAGTACTTC
TRBJ2-3 TRBV6-5 - - CASGHRGTDTQYF TGTGCCAGCGGCCACAGGGGCACAGATACGCAGTATTTT
TRBJ2-5 TRBV7-9 - TRBD2 CASGLAAQETQYF TGTGCCAGCGGGCTAGCGGCCCAAGAGACCCAGTACTTC
TRBJ2-1 TRBV29-1 - - CSVHGGPGNEQFF TGCAGCGTCCACGGGGGGCCGGGCAATGAGCAGTTCTTC
TRBJ1-5 TRBV27 few - CASRMGASGQPQHF TGTGCCAGCCGGATGGGGGCGTCGGGTCAGCCCCAGCATTTT
TRBJ2-2 TRBV18 - - CASSFTDFYTGELFF TGTGCCAGCTCATTCACAGATTTCTACACCGGGGAGCTGTTTTTT
TRBJ1-1 TRBV15 - - CATSEGGGANTEAFF TGTGCCACCAGCGAGGGCGGGGGGGCGAACACTGAAGCTTTCTTT
TRBJ2-3 TRBV6-5 few - CASSRRFDTQYF TGTGCCAGCAGCAGGAGGTTCGATACGCAGTATTTT
TRBJ2-7 TRBV27 - TRBD1 CASSGRQGYEQYF TGTGCCAGCAGTGGGAGACAGGGGTACGAGCAGTACTTC
TRBJ1-5 TRBV12-3/TRBV12-4 many - CASSPQINQPQHF TGTGCCAGCAGTCCTCAAATTAATCAGCCCCAGCATTTT
TRBJ2-1 TRBV5-4 many TRBD2 CASSLGAGGSYNEQFF TGTGCCAGCAGCTTGGGGGCGGGAGGGTCCTACAATGAGCAGTTCTTC
TRBJ2-3 TRBV4-3 many - CASSHPGTTDTQYF TGCGCCAGCAGCCACCCCGGGACCACAGATACGCAGTATTTT
TRBJ1-2 TRBV6-1 many - CASTVMALDYGYTF TGTGCCAGTACGGTTATGGCCTTGGACTATGGCTACACCTTC
TRBJ1-1 TRBV29-1 few - CSVDRQGSAEAFF TGCAGCGTTGACAGGCAGGGTAGCGCTGAAGCTTTCTTT
TRBJ2-3 TRBV24-1 - TRBD2 CATSDPSGRADTQYF TGTGCCACCAGTGACCCTAGCGGGAGGGCAGATACGCAGTATTTT
TRBJ1-1 TRBV6-6 - - CASRRIENTEAFF TGTGCCAGCAGGAGGATTGAGAACACTGAAGCTTTCTTT
TRBJ2-5 TRBV10-3 - - CAIGGKVQETQYF TGTGCCATCGGGGGTAAGGTTCAAGAGACCCAGTACTTC
TRBJ2-2 TRBV29-1 - TRBD1 CSGGTGENTGELFF TGCAGCGGGGGGACAGGGGAAAACACCGGGGAGCTGTTTTTT
TRBJ2-5 TRBV12-3/TRBV12-4 few - CASTQTDGEETQYF TGTGCCAGCACCCAGACCGATGGGGAAGAGACCCAGTACTTC
TRBJ2-7 TRBV20-1 - TRBD2 CSARLAGGVYEQYF TGCAGTGCTCGACTAGCGGGAGGAGTCTACGAGCAGTACTTC
TRBJ2-7 TRBV29-1 many TRBD2 CSVEGTSGGSYEQYF TGCAGCGTCGAGGGGACTAGCGGGGGATCCTACGAGCAGTACTTC